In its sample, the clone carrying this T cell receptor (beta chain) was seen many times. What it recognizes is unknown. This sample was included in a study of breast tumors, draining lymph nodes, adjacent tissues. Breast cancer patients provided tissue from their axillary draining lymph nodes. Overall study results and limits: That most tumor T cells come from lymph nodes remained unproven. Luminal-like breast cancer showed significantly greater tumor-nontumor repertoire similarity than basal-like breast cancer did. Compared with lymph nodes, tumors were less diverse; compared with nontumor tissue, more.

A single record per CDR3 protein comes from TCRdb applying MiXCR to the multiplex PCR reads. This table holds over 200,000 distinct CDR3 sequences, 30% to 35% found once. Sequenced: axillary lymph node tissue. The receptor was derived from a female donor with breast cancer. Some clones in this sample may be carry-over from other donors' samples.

In DNA form, the CDR3 reads TGCAGTGCTAGAGAATGGGCCCCGGGCGGAGAGACCCAGTACTTC. Its protein product is CSAREWAPGGETQYF. The chain has TRBV20-1 and TRBJ2-5; D ambiguous. Per germline, CDR1 DFQATT and CDR2 SNEGSKA (reference sequence). V was clipped by 0 bases and J by 4 bases, with 15 bases between them. This CDR3 is 15 amino acids long.